The T cell receptor beta chain described here comes from a study of cytomegalovirus exposure and HLA in healthy donors. Germline V CDR1 and CDR2: SQVTM, ANQGSEA. The CDR3 is 14 amino acids. V gave up 6 bases and J gave up 3 bases; unmatched junction bases: 6. This clone was seen a few times. The primer mix had 60 Vbeta and 13 Jbeta primers. Measured with immunoSEQ multiplex PCR; TCRdb has only the in-frame clones, and not every one. The sample includes about 84,000 clones, roughly 63% of them seen just once. The chain has TRBV29-1 and TRBJ2-3; TRBD2 matches 10 bases. Source material: PBMCs. The clonotype comes from a middle-aged woman in good health and CMV-seropositive. The CDR3 spells CSVASGSGTDTQYF. The CDR3 nucleotides are TGCAGCGTGGCTAGCGGGAGCGGAACAGATACGCAGTATTTT.